A selection of T cell receptor beta chains follows, all from one sample in a study of OX40 agonist ivuxolimab in advanced cancers. Some clones are missing from TCRdb's copy, which holds only in-frame ones; the method was immunoSEQ multiplex PCR. The sample consists of tens of thousands of clones, around 87% of them appearing once. The sample consisted of CD4+ or CD8+ T cells sorted from blood, taken in a trial of the OX40 agonist ivuxolimab. These receptors were collected from an adult with an advanced solid tumor such as melanoma, head and neck, liver or kidney cancer. Both conserved end residues are part of each CDR3. D genes are given only for firm matches. Only some rows state a clone size, as once, few, many or a class for expanded clones.

cdr3_nt cdr3_aa d_call j_call clone_size v_call
TGTGCCAGCAGCTACGCCAACCTAGCGGGGGGCCTGAATGAGCAGTTCTTC CASSYANLAGGLNEQFF TRBD2 TRBJ2-1 NA TRBV7-2
TGTGCCAGCAGCCCGGGACAGGCAGCAACTAATGAAAAACTGTTTTTT CASSPGQAATNEKLFF TRBD1 TRBJ1-4 NA TRBV5-8
TGTGCCTGGAGTAGGGTCACAGGGGATACCTACAATGAGCAGTTCTTC CAWSRVTGDTYNEQFF TRBD1 TRBJ2-1 NA TRBV30
TGTGCCAGCAGTGAATGGGCTGGAAGAAACACCATATATTTT CASSEWAGRNTIYF NA TRBJ1-3 NA TRBV6-1
TGTGCCAGCACTTCGAGGGGGCCCTATGGCTACACCTTC CASTSRGPYGYTF TRBD1 TRBJ1-2 once TRBV6-1
TGCAGCGTTGAACCCAGCGCATACAATGAGCAGTTCTTC CSVEPSAYNEQFF NA TRBJ2-1 NA TRBV29-1
TGTGCCAGCAGCTTCTCCGGGACAACGAACACTGAAGCTTTCTTT CASSFSGTTNTEAFF NA TRBJ1-1 once TRBV7-2
TGTGCCAGCAGCAAGACCGGGCCGGGACGCCCCTATGGCTACACCTTC CASSKTGPGRPYGYTF NA TRBJ1-2 NA TRBV21-1
TGTGCCAGCAGCGCAAGGAGCTCTGGAAACACCATATATTTT CASSARSSGNTIYF NA TRBJ1-3 NA TRBV9
TGCAGCGTTGAGAACGAGGGTTTCAATGGCTACACCTTC CSVENEGFNGYTF NA TRBJ1-2 NA TRBV29-1
TGTGCCAGCAGCCCTACTAATTCGGGCATTCAGTACTTC CASSPTNSGIQYF NA TRBJ2-4 NA TRBV7-3
TGTGCCAGCAGCGTAGACTCGTTTGGCTATGGCTACACCTTC CASSVDSFGYGYTF NA TRBJ1-2 NA TRBV9
TGTGCCAGCCGCCTCGGGGGTTGTTTGCTCTCAGGGACTGAAGCTTTCTTT CASRLGGCLLSGTEAFF NA TRBJ1-1 NA TRBV7-9
TGTGCCAGCAGCCCGGAAGGGGCGAGTGAAAAACTGTTTTTT CASSPEGASEKLFF NA TRBJ1-4 NA TRBV9
TGTGCCATCAGTGACCTTGTCGGATCCCAATCCCACTACGAGCAGTACTTC CAISDLVGSQSHYEQYF NA TRBJ2-7 NA TRBV10-3
TGTGCCAGCAGGCCACAAGTAAACACTGAAGCTTTCTTT CASRPQVNTEAFF NA TRBJ1-1 NA TRBV7-9
TGTGCCATCTCGAAGGGGGCCTACACCGGGGAGCTGTTTTTT CAISKGAYTGELFF TRBD1 TRBJ2-2 NA TRBV6-5
TGCGCCAGCAGCCCCCCCCCTCGGGGGCGAAGCTATGGCTACACCTTC CASSPPPRGRSYGYTF NA TRBJ1-2 once TRBV4-1
TGCAGCGTTGATTGGGGCCCAGGGCCTTTCTTT CSVDWGPGPFF NA TRBJ1-1 NA TRBV29-1
TGCGCCAGCAGCTCCGGCGGCGGGGGGGACATTCAGTACTTC CASSSGGGGDIQYF TRBD2 TRBJ2-4 NA TRBV5-1
TGTGCCAGTACGGCTACTCTCTATGGCTACACCTTC CASTATLYGYTF NA TRBJ1-2 few TRBV19
TGTGCCAGCTCACCGAGGACAGCTAGTAAGACTGAAGCTTTCTTT CASSPRTASKTEAFF NA TRBJ1-1 NA TRBV18
TGTGCCAGTAGTACCGCCGGGACTAGACACAATGAGCAGTTCTTC CASSTAGTRHNEQFF TRBD2 TRBJ2-1 NA TRBV19
TGTGCCACTTCGGACAGGGGCTATGGCTACACCTTC CATSDRGYGYTF TRBD1 TRBJ1-2 NA TRBV19
TGCGCCAGCAGCTTGGAACAGCGAGATACGCAGTATTTT CASSLEQRDTQYF NA TRBJ2-3 NA TRBV5-1
TGTGCCAGCAGCGTAGGGACAGGGTTGAACACTGAAGCTTTCTTT CASSVGTGLNTEAFF TRBD1 TRBJ1-1 few TRBV9
TGTGCCAGCAGCTTGGGACAGGGGGCCTACGAGCAGTACTTC CASSLGQGAYEQYF TRBD1 TRBJ2-7 NA TRBV7-2
TGTGCCAGCAGTGCCGCGGGACAGGCCCTAGCCAAAAACATTCAGTACTTC CASSAAGQALAKNIQYF TRBD1 TRBJ2-4 NA TRBV2
TGTGCCAGCAGCACGGCAGGGACGTACTCCTACGAGCAGTACTTC CASSTAGTYSYEQYF NA TRBJ2-7 NA TRBV27
TGCGCCAGCAGCCAAGTTGACAGGGGATTCTATGGCTACACCTTC CASSQVDRGFYGYTF TRBD1 TRBJ1-2 NA TRBV4-1
TGTGCCAGCTCGCTTGACAGGGTCCGCACAGATACGCAGTATTTT CASSLDRVRTDTQYF TRBD1 TRBJ2-3 once TRBV18
TGCGCCAGCCGAGGGACTAGCGCCCACAATGAGCAGTTCTTC CASRGTSAHNEQFF TRBD2 TRBJ2-1 once TRBV5-1
TGCAGCGTTGGGCAGATCCAAGAGACCCAGTACTTC CSVGQIQETQYF NA TRBJ2-5 NA TRBV29-1
TGTGCCACCAGCTCTCACCTATCAGGGTTAACTGAAGCTTTCTTT CATSSHLSGLTEAFF NA TRBJ1-1 NA TRBV15
TGTGCCAGCTCACTGGGTACACCGGGACAGAGACTTAACTATGGCTACACCTTC CASSLGTPGQRLNYGYTF TRBD1 TRBJ1-2 NA TRBV18
TGTGCCTGGAGTGTAGACAGGGGGGCCACAGATACGCAGTATTTT CAWSVDRGATDTQYF TRBD1 TRBJ2-3 NA TRBV30
TGTGCCAGCAGCTTAGTTTGGGACAGAAACGAAAAACTGTTTTTT CASSLVWDRNEKLFF TRBD1 TRBJ1-4 NA TRBV7-8
TGCGCCAGCAGGCCTAGCCGCCCAGATACGCAGTATTTT CASRPSRPDTQYF NA TRBJ2-3 NA TRBV10-2
TGCGCCAGCAGCTTGGCCAGCGGGTCGATCTACGAGCAGTACTTC CASSLASGSIYEQYF NA TRBJ2-7 NA TRBV5-1
TGTGCCAGCAGCTTAACCAGACTAGCGGGAGGAGGTGAGCAGTTCTTC CASSLTRLAGGGEQFF TRBD2 TRBJ2-1 once TRBV7-3
TGTGCCAGCAGTGCCACCTTTTATCAGCCCCAGCATTTT CASSATFYQPQHF NA TRBJ1-5 NA TRBV6-1
TGTGCCAGCAGTTTACGCGAAAACAGGGGCGCGTACACCTTC CASSLRENRGAYTF TRBD1 TRBJ1-2 NA TRBV27
TGTGCCAGCAGGTCGACAGGAGAAGTTGAAAAACTGTTTTTT CASRSTGEVEKLFF NA TRBJ1-4 NA TRBV6-6
TGTGCCAGCAGTGGACAGACGGATGAGCAGTTCTTC CASSGQTDEQFF NA TRBJ2-1 NA TRBV25-1
TGTGCCAGCAGCCCTAGAAGGGGACGGAACACCGGGGAGCTGTTTTTT CASSPRRGRNTGELFF NA TRBJ2-2 NA TRBV9
TGCAGCGTTGCGGGAGGCGAAAACACCATATATTTT CSVAGGENTIYF NA TRBJ1-3 NA TRBV29-1
TGCGCCAGCACCCTCGCCGGGGGCGAGAGCGAGCAGTACTTC CASTLAGGESEQYF NA TRBJ2-7 NA TRBV5-1
TGTGCCAGCAGTCGACAGGGACTGGCCTACAATGAGCAGTTCTTC CASSRQGLAYNEQFF NA TRBJ2-1 NA TRBV2
TGTGCCAGCAGTCAAACTAGGGAAAACAATGAGCAGTTCTTC CASSQTRENNEQFF NA TRBJ2-1 NA TRBV6-4
TGTGCCAGCAGTGGGGGAAACCCAGACAATCAGCCCCAGCATTTT CASSGGNPDNQPQHF NA TRBJ1-5 NA TRBV2
TGCGCCAGCAGCTTGGCTGCAGGGGCTATTAACTACAATGAGCAGTTCTTC CASSLAAGAINYNEQFF NA TRBJ2-1 NA TRBV5-1
TGCGCCAGCAGCTTGGGACAGAGCTATGGCTACACCTTC CASSLGQSYGYTF NA TRBJ1-2 NA TRBV5-1
TGTGCCAGCAGCGGGCTAGCGGGCCTCAACACCGGGGAGCTGTTTTTT CASSGLAGLNTGELFF TRBD2 TRBJ2-2 once TRBV9
TGTGCCAGTGGGACCCGGGGCACCTATGAAAAACTGTTTTTT CASGTRGTYEKLFF NA TRBJ1-4 NA TRBV19
TGTGCCAGCAGCTTAGCCCAGGGGTTGGTAGAGACCCAGTACTTC CASSLAQGLVETQYF NA TRBJ2-5 NA TRBV7-9